This T cell receptor (beta chain) was observed in a study of neurological immune-mediated disorders. Overall study results and limits: The most TCR clonal expansion was seen in HTLV-1-associated myelopathy, and the least was seen in multiple sclerosis, which fell below healthy controls.

TCRdb called the 5' RACE reads again in MiXCR, with one record for every CDR3 protein. Among over 50,000 distinct CDR3 sequences listed, over 5% were seen once. J lost 4 bases, V lost 0 bases, and 3 bases had no gene match. The germline V gene has CDR1 KGHDR and CDR2 SFDVKD. This CDR3 is 17 amino acids long. This clonotype came up many times. What it recognizes is unknown. The chain links TRBV24-1 to TRBJ2-1; 12 nucleotides agree with TRBD2. This receptor was identified in a human donor with multiple sclerosis. The donor label of this sample is uncertain. The sample comprised PBMCs. The CDR3 nucleotides are TGTGCCACCAGTGATTTGACGACTAGCGGGGGATACAATGAGCAGTTCTTC. Amino acids: CATSDLTTSGGYNEQFF.